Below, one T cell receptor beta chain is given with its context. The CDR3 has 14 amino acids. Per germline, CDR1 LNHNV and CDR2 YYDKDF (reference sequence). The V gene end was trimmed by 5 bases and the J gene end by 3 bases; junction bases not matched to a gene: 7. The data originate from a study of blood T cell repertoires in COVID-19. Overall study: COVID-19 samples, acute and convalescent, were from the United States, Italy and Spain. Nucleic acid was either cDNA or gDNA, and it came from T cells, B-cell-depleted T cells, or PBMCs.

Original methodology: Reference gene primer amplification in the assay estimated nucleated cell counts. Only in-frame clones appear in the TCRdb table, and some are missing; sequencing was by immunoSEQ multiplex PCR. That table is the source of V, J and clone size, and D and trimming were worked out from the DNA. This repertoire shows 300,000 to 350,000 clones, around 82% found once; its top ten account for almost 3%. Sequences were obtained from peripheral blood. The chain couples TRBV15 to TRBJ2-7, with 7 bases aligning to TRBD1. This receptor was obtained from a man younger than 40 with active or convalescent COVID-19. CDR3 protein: CATSVRDSLYEQYF. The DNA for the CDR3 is TGTGCCACCAGCGTCCGGGACAGCCTCTACGAGCAGTACTTC.